A selection of T cell receptor beta chains follows, all from one sample in a study of T cells in Graves' hyperthyroidism and ophthalmopathy. In TCRdb, the multiplex PCR reads were re-called with MiXCR into one record per CDR3 protein. The table shows hundreds of thousands of distinct CDR3 sequences, with roughly 15% occurring only once. The specimen was blood. The receptors come from a woman aged 18-29 years with Graves' hyperthyroidism. Both conserved end residues are part of each CDR3. Fields, in order: J gene, D gene, V gene, CDR3 protein. D genes are given only for firm matches.

j_gene: TRBJ2-1
d_gene: TRBD2
v_gene: TRBV12-3/TRBV12-4
CDR3aa: CASSPSATSGYNEQFF

j_gene: TRBJ2-7
d_gene: TRBD1
v_gene: TRBV18
CDR3aa: CASSPVRQGGYYEQYF

j_gene: TRBJ1-6
d_gene: NA
v_gene: TRBV9
CDR3aa: CASSSFSVGGTRNSPLHF

j_gene: TRBJ2-3
d_gene: NA
v_gene: TRBV12-3/TRBV12-4
CDR3aa: CANSLRASVTAADTQYF

j_gene: TRBJ2-7
d_gene: NA
v_gene: TRBV20-1
CDR3aa: CSARGPTPAEQYF

j_gene: TRBJ1-1
d_gene: TRBD1
v_gene: TRBV7-9
CDR3aa: CASSFPDRVYEAFF

j_gene: TRBJ2-7
d_gene: TRBD2
v_gene: TRBV30
CDR3aa: CAWSVPWAGGSYEQYF

j_gene: TRBJ1-4
d_gene: TRBD1
v_gene: TRBV6-1
CDR3aa: CASSWAGGRANEKLFF

j_gene: TRBJ1-2
d_gene: NA
v_gene: TRBV20-1
CDR3aa: CSASTQGNDGYTF

j_gene: TRBJ2-3
d_gene: NA
v_gene: TRBV19
CDR3aa: CASSMQSSSDTQYF

j_gene: TRBJ2-7
d_gene: TRBD2
v_gene: TRBV28
CDR3aa: CASSKGAAGGPSLGQYF

j_gene: TRBJ1-4
d_gene: TRBD1
v_gene: TRBV20-1
CDR3aa: CSARSGGFQEKLFF

j_gene: TRBJ1-4
d_gene: NA
v_gene: TRBV20-1
CDR3aa: CSARAQGYEKLFF

j_gene: TRBJ2-1
d_gene: TRBD1
v_gene: TRBV2
CDR3aa: CASSDPGQLPPRSEQFF

j_gene: TRBJ2-3
d_gene: TRBD1
v_gene: TRBV7-9
CDR3aa: CASSLLGTGGSDTQYF

j_gene: TRBJ2-7
d_gene: NA
v_gene: TRBV28
CDR3aa: CASSLGPGQKAYEQYF

j_gene: TRBJ2-1
d_gene: TRBD1
v_gene: TRBV30
CDR3aa: CAWSAPGQGDNEQFF